What follows are 20 T cell receptor beta chains derived from one specimen sequenced in a study of T cells in women clearing cervical HPV infection. The repertoire was sequenced with immunoSEQ multiplex PCR; TCRdb's copy has only in-frame clones and lacks some. The listing contains approximately 41,000 clones. Sequencing used blood buffy coat. These receptors all stem from a woman aged 18 to 75 with a cervical HPV16 infection that either progressed to CIN3+ or cleared (not recorded which).

Concerning this clone: The CDR3 end is not reached by the read, which stops 3 residues before it; the germline J gene fills it in. The chain carries TRBV7-9 and TRBJ2-3; no clear D gene. The germline V and J ends were trimmed by 2 bases and 0 bases, with 6 bases remaining between them. The V gene's germline CDR1 is SEHNR and CDR2 FQNEAQ (reference sequence). The CDR3 is 14 residues long. The CDR3 protein is CASSLSPSTDTQYF. The part of the CDR3 DNA that was read is TGTGCCAGCAGCTTAAGCCCCAGCACAGATACG.

On this clone itself: The read halts 3 residues ahead of the CDR3 end, with the missing end drawn from the germline J gene. This rearrangement joins TRBV6-4 to TRBJ2-3; D is unclear. The CDR3 covers 15 residues. V lost 6 bases to trimming and J lost 0 bases, with 13 bases between them. The V gene's germline CDR1 is MRHNA and CDR2 SNTAGT. The CDR3 loop is CASSRDQASTDTQYF. The DNA read from the CDR3 is TGTGCCAGCAGCCGTGACCAGGCTAGCACAGATACG.

About this clone itself: The CDR3 goes on 3 residues after the read ends, and that part is filled in from the germline J gene. The chain couples TRBV7-6 to TRBJ1-6; tentative D call: TRBD1 (6 bases). V lost 4 bases to trimming and J lost 8 bases, with 18 bases between them. This CDR3 comprises 16 residues. Germline V gives CDR1 SGHVS, CDR2 FNYEAQ. The sequenced part of the CDR3 DNA is TGTGCCAGCAGCTCCCTTGGGGGCGGCTGGGATTCACCC. Translating gives CASSSLGGGWDSP. The full CDR3 protein reads CASSSLGGGWDSPLHF.

CDR3: CAWSVRRGLSLNTEAFF. The CDR3 bases that were read are TGTGCCTGGAGTGTACGGAGGGGGCTATCTTTGAACACTGAA. The V and J genes are TRBV30 and TRBJ1-1, with TRBD1 matching 7 bases. The CDR3 end falls 3 residues outside the read, so it is completed with the germline J gene. The CDR3 is 17 residues long. V shed 0 bases, J shed 0 bases, and the junction held 10 bases outside the gene matches. Germline V gives CDR1 GTSNPN, CDR2 SVGIG (reference sequence).

Concerning this clone itself: The read ends 3 residues before the CDR3 terminus; that terminus is restored from the germline J gene. The chain couples TRBV7-3 to TRBJ2-5; 8 nucleotides match TRBD1. The CDR3 extends over 17 amino acids. V lost 4 bases and J lost 5; bases outside the gene matches: 15. Per germline, CDR1 SGHTA and CDR2 FQGTGA. The sequenced CDR3 bases are TGTGCCAGCAGCTCCTCCGGAGGGCAGGGGGCCAGGGAGACC. As protein: CASSSSGGQGARET. The entire CDR3 protein is CASSSSGGQGARETQYF.

Points on this clone: The DNA ends 3 residues before the CDR3 does, and the rest of the CDR3 is filled in from the germline J gene. This chain links TRBV6-2 or TRBV6-3 with TRBJ2-5; 8 bases match TRBD2. The CDR3 covers 16 residues. The V gene end was trimmed by 6 bases and the J gene end by 0 bases; junction bases not matched to a gene: 9. Germline V CDR1 and CDR2: MNHEY, SVGEGT. This chain's CDR3 is CASRMIRRGDQETQYF. CDR3 DNA, as far as it was read: TGTGCCAGCAGAATGATTAGGCGGGGGGACCAAGAGACC.

Turning to this clone: The missing CDR3 end, 3 residues past where the read stops, is filled in from the germline J gene. The chain joins TRBV19 to TRBJ1-2; the D gene is possibly TRBD1 (5 bases). The CDR3 has 15 residues. Per the germline V gene, CDR1 is LNHDA and CDR2 is SQIVND (reference sequence). V lost 1 base, J lost 4 bases, and 13 bases lay in between. The sequenced part of the CDR3 DNA is TGTGCCAGTAGTATAGGGGGCATCGACCTCTATGGC. Residues: CASSIGGIDLYG. The full CDR3 protein is CASSIGGIDLYGYTF.

Comment on this clone: The observed sequence ends 3 residues before the CDR3 terminus, with the missing tail filled in from the germline J gene. The J gene is TRBJ2-7, the V gene TRBV6-1; 8 bases align to TRBD1. Germline CDR1 and CDR2: MNHNS and SASEGT. The CDR3 runs 15 residues. Losses at the gene ends were 2 bases for V and 5 bases for J; bases not matched to a gene: 8. The CDR3 protein is CASSEPRTGRHEQYF. CDR3 bases read: TGTGCCAGCAGTGAACCCCGGACAGGGAGGCACGAG.

Note on this clone: The sequenced fragment ends 3 residues before the CDR3 boundary, so the rest is inferred from the germline J gene. The chain is built from TRBV29-1 and TRBJ1-4, with D possibly TRBD1 on 5 matching bases. Germline V gene data show CDR1 as SQVTM and CDR2 as ANQGSEA. This CDR3 spans 11 amino acids. Trimming took 5 bases from V and 7 from J, leaving 8 bases between them. The CDR3 loop reads CSVWGGEKLFF. The CDR3 bases that were read are TGCAGCGTTTGGGGCGGTGAAAAA.

On this clone itself: The CDR3 end falls 3 residues outside the read, so it is completed with the germline J gene. V and J are TRBV11-2 and TRBJ2-3, with D hard to call. Germline CDR1 reads SGHAT; CDR2 reads FQNNGV. V shed 1 base and J shed 2 bases, with 10 bases lying between them. The CDR3 covers 15 residues. This chain's CDR3 is CASSLVGPYTDTQYF. The sequenced part of the CDR3 DNA is TGTGCCAGCAGCTTAGTGGGCCCCTACACAGATACG.

As for this clone: The observed sequence ends 3 residues before the CDR3 terminus, with the missing tail filled in from the germline J gene. The chain uses TRBV6-4 and TRBJ1-1, with a weak D call TRBD1 (5 bases). The V end lost 0 bases, the J end lost 0 bases, and 8 bases lay between the germline ends. The length of the CDR3 is 15 residues. Germline assignment: CDR1 MRHNA and CDR2 SNTAGT. Incomplete CDR3 DNA: TGTGCCAGCAGTGACTCGGGACTAATGAACACTGAA. This encodes CASSDSGLMNTE. The whole CDR3 protein is CASSDSGLMNTEAFF.

Details on this clone: The read ends 3 residues before the CDR3 terminus; that terminus is restored from the germline J gene. The gene calls are TRBV6-2 or TRBV6-3 and TRBJ1-2; a weak D match, TRBD1 (6 bases). CDR1 is MNHEY and CDR2 is SVGEGT in the germline V gene. The CDR3 has 14 amino acids. V was shortened by 6 bases and J by 4 bases, with 15 bases between the two germline ends. The CDR3 sequence is CASSQQGVVYGYTF. Partial CDR3 DNA: TGTGCCAGCAGCCAACAGGGTGTAGTCTATGGC.

About this clone: Read data end 3 residues before the CDR3 end; the end is taken from the germline J gene. The chain uses TRBV6-1 and TRBJ1-2, with D possibly matching TRBD1 (6 bases). V was clipped by 4 bases and J by 4 bases, with 10 bases between them. The CDR3 totals 13 residues. The germline gives CDR1 MNHNS, CDR2 SASEGT. CDR3 loop: CASSASGAYGYTF. The sequenced part of the CDR3 DNA is TGTGCCAGCAGTGCGTCAGGGGCCTATGGC.

As concerns this clone: The CDR3 end falls 3 residues outside the read, so it is completed with the germline J gene. V is TRBV20-1 and J is TRBJ1-1; no clear D gene. Germline V gene lookup returns CDR1 DFQATT and CDR2 SNEGSKA (reference sequence). Trimming took off 3 bases at V and 1 base at J, with 6 bases between the two ends. The CDR3 has 12 amino acids. CDR3 DNA (partial): TGCAGTGCTAGTGACTGGAACACTGAA. Protein product: CSASDWNTE. The whole CDR3 region reads CSASDWNTEAFF.

Comments on this clone: The read stops 3 residues short of the end of the CDR3; the missing end is completed from the germline J gene. This rearrangement joins TRBV2 to TRBJ2-5; the match to TRBD1 covers 8 bases. The CDR3 covers 14 residues. J was trimmed by 5 bases and V by 3 bases; bases with no gene match: 5. Germline assignment: CDR1 SNHLY and CDR2 FYNNEI. The CDR3 DNA, read in part, is TGTGCCAGCAGTGACAGACAGGGGATGGAGACC. Its translation: CASSDRQGMET. In full, the CDR3 reads CASSDRQGMETQYF.

To note about this clone: Sequencing ends 3 residues short of the CDR3 end; the germline J gene provides the rest. This chain uses TRBV20-1 with TRBJ2-1; 9 bases fit TRBD1. Germline values: CDR1 DFQATT, CDR2 SNEGSKA (reference sequence). V was clipped by 0 bases and J by 8 bases; unmatched bases: 17. CDR3 length: 18 amino acids. The CDR3 loop reads CSARDIGGQGTVAYEQFF. CDR3 DNA (partial): TGCAGTGCTAGAGACATAGGCGGACAGGGGACCGTTGCTTATGAG.

With respect to this clone: Sequencing ends 3 residues short of the CDR3 end; the germline J gene provides the rest. The V gene is TRBV7-3, the J gene TRBJ2-3; D is uncertain. V dropped 5 bases and J dropped 6 bases, with 18 bases sitting between them. CDR1 is SGHTA and CDR2 is FQGTGA in the germline V gene. This CDR3 has 15 amino acids. The sequenced part of the CDR3 DNA is TGTGCCAGCAGCCCCCTCTCTGCCCCCCAGGATACG. Protein: CASSPLSAPQDT. The full CDR3 sequence reads CASSPLSAPQDTQYF.

To note about this clone: The DNA ends 3 residues before the CDR3 does, and the rest of the CDR3 is filled in from the germline J gene. The V call is TRBV7-8, the J call TRBJ1-6; D may be TRBD1 (5 bases). The germline gives CDR1 SGHVS, CDR2 FQNEAQ. This CDR3 is 15 amino acids long. V gave up 5 bases and J gave up 8 bases, with 16 bases separating them. The DNA read from the CDR3 is TGTGCCAGCAGCGATGGTAGGGGCGCGGATTCACCC. Translating it yields CASSDGRGADSP. The complete CDR3 protein is CASSDGRGADSPLHF.

Worth noting for this clone: The CDR3 end falls 3 residues outside the read, so it is completed with the germline J gene. The chain employs TRBV2 and TRBJ2-7; 13 nucleotides match TRBD2. The length of the CDR3 is 15 residues. CDR1 and CDR2 from the germline V gene are SNHLY and FYNNEI. V lost 3 bases to trimming and J lost 4 bases; unmatched junction nucleotides: 3. The covered CDR3 bases are TGTGCCAGCAGTGAGACTAGCGGGAGGCCATACGAG. Residues: CASSETSGRPYE. The whole CDR3 region reads CASSETSGRPYEQYF.

To note about this clone: The CDR3 is cut off 3 residues early in the read; its end comes from the germline J gene. V is TRBV5-1 and J is TRBJ2-3, with 8 bases identical to TRBD2. Looked up from germline, CDR1 is SGHRS and CDR2 is YFSETQ. The CDR3 has 15 amino acids. J lost 1 base, V lost 5 bases, and 6 bases had no gene match. The part of the CDR3 DNA that was read is TGCGCCAGCAGTAATACTAGCGGAGGCACAGATACG. Amino acids: CASSNTSGGTDT. The entire CDR3 reads CASSNTSGGTDTQYF.